These 19 T cell receptor beta chains share one sample of origin, sequenced in a study of blood T cell repertoires in COVID-19. TCRdb's table, derived via immunoSEQ multiplex PCR, lists solely in-frame clones and lacks some. This table holds 45,000 to 65,000 clones, 87% found once. Sequencing was done on a sample of peripheral blood. The source of these receptors is a man aged 50-60 years with active COVID-19.

This CDR3 is CASSSVYEQYF. The CDR3 DNA reads TGTGCCAGCAGCTCAGTGTACGAGCAGTACTTC. V usage is TRBV5-6 and J usage is TRBJ2-7; D ambiguous. The CDR3 is 11 residues long. Per germline, CDR1 SGHDT and CDR2 YYEEEE. The V end lost 3 bases, the J end lost 4 bases, and 5 bases lay between the germline ends.

This clone has only a few counts. V is TRBV4-3 and J is TRBJ2-3, with a possible D match to TRBD1 (6 bases). V lost 0 bases and J lost 2, with 9 bases in between. The V gene's germline CDR1 is LGHNA and CDR2 YSLEER. The CDR3 extends over 15 amino acids. CDR3 nucleotide sequence: TGCGCCAGCAGCCAAGATACAGGGATCACAGATACGCAGTATTTT. Amino acids: CASSQDTGITDTQYF.

The rearrangement joins TRBV19 to TRBJ1-1, with 7 bases lining up with TRBD1. Germline lookup yields CDR1 LNHDA and CDR2 SQIVND (reference sequence). CDR3 length equals 15 residues. With V trimmed by 4 bases and J by 7 bases, 12 bases remained unmatched. This chain's CDR3 is CASSNHRRDSLEAFF. The DNA for the CDR3 is TGTGCCAGTAGTAACCACCGCCGGGACAGCCTTGAAGCTTTCTTT.

This chain links TRBV6-6 with TRBJ2-7; 8 bases line up with TRBD2. The germline gives CDR1 MNHNY, CDR2 SVGAGI (reference sequence). The trim removed 2 bases at V and 4 bases at J, leaving 7 bases unmatched. The CDR3 is made up of 15 amino acids. The DNA of the CDR3 is TGTGCCAGCAGTTACAAGGCGGGGGGCCAGTACGAGCAGTACTTC. This gives the protein CASSYKAGGQYEQYF.

This clone was counted a few times. The rearrangement uses TRBV7-9 and TRBJ2-5; a possible D gene is TRBD2 (5 bases). This CDR3 region has 14 residues. Trimming pared 6 bases from V and 5 bases from J, leaving 16 bases between. Looked up from germline, CDR1 is SEHNR and CDR2 is FQNEAQ (reference sequence). CDR3 sequence reads: CASSQSVGGETQYF. Here the CDR3 DNA reads TGTGCCAGCAGTCAAAGTGTGGGCGGGGAGACCCAGTACTTC.

The CDR3 is CASSPPSGGDNEQFF. As DNA, the CDR3 is TGTGCCAGCAGTCCCCCTAGCGGGGGAGACAATGAGCAGTTCTTC. The chain is built from TRBV28 and TRBJ2-1; 10 bases line up with TRBD2. V was pared by 5 bases and J by 5 bases, with 6 bases of the junction left unmatched. CDR1 MDHEN and CDR2 SYDVKM come from the germline V gene. The CDR3 length is 15 residues.

This clone was picked up a small number of times. The chain recombines TRBV9 with TRBJ1-2, with TRBD1 as a possible D gene (6 bases). In germline, CDR1 is SGDLS, CDR2 YYNGEE. V lost 0 bases to trimming and J lost 0 bases, with 12 bases between them. The CDR3 is made up of 16 amino acids. Here the CDR3 DNA reads TGTGCCAGCAGCGTAGGTGGGGGCGCATCTAACTATGGCTACACCTTC. Translated: CASSVGGGASNYGYTF.

The chain has TRBV5-1 and TRBJ2-1, with a possible D match to TRBD1 (6 bases). CDR1 and CDR2 (germline): SGHRS, YFSETQ. V was cut by 1 base and J by 8 bases, with 16 bases left in between. CDR3 size: 15 residues. The DNA of the CDR3 is TGCGCCAGCAGCTTGCCTAGCAGGGGAAGGGATGAGCAGTTCTTC. It encodes CASSLPSRGRDEQFF.

The chain uses TRBV2 and TRBJ1-1; 10 bases match TRBD1. The germline V gene encodes CDR1 SNHLY and CDR2 FYNNEI. V lost 8 bases, J lost 1 base, and 7 bases stayed unmatched. The CDR3 is made up of 15 amino acids. The CDR3 sequence is CASETGGSGNTEAFF. For the CDR3, the DNA is TGTGCCAGCGAGACAGGGGGCTCGGGGAACACTGAAGCTTTCTTT. The full variable domain, its missing parts supplied by reference TRBV2 and TRBJ1-1, is EPEVTQTPSHQVTQMGQEVILRCVPISNHLYFYWYRQILGQKVEFLVSFYNNEISEKSEIFDDQFSVERPDGSNFTLKIRSTKLEDSAMYFCASETGGSGNTEAFFGQGTRLTVV.

The chain uses TRBV2 and TRBJ1-1; 8 nucleotides match TRBD1. CDR1 and CDR2 from the germline V gene are SNHLY and FYNNEI. V was clipped by 8 bases and J by 0 bases; unmatched bases: 2. This CDR3 is built from 13 residues. CDR3 DNA sequence: TGTGCCAGCGGGGGACAGGTGAACACTGAAGCTTTCTTT. Residues: CASGGQVNTEAFF.

The chain combines TRBV6-5 with TRBJ1-6; a weak D match, TRBD1 (5 bases). The V gene's germline CDR1 is MNHEY and CDR2 SVGAGI. V lost 3 bases to trimming and J lost 11 bases, with 14 bases between them. This CDR3 spans 14 amino acids. CDR3 residues: CASSYSRRVAPLHF. CDR3 nucleotide sequence: TGTGCCAGCAGTTATAGTCGCAGGGTGGCACCCCTCCACTTT.

The chain is built from TRBV7-9 and TRBJ2-1; TRBD1 aligns across 9 bases. Looked up from germline, CDR1 is SEHNR and CDR2 is FQNEAQ (reference sequence). CDR3 size: 17 residues. J gave up 4 bases and V 5 bases, and 12 bases lay outside the gene matches. Here the CDR3 DNA reads TGTGCCAGCAGCAAAATCCCTCGGGACAGGGAATACAATGAGCAGTTCTTC. Residues: CASSKIPRDREYNEQFF. Looking up the rest from reference TRBV7-9 and TRBJ2-1 gives the full variable domain: DTGVSQNPRHKITKRGQNVTFRCDPISEHNRLYWYRQTLGQGPEFLTYFQNEAQLEKSRLLSDRFSAERPKGSFSTLEIQRTEQGDSAMYLCASSKIPRDREYNEQFFGPGTRLTVL.

The V gene is TRBV28, the J gene TRBJ1-1; the match to TRBD1 covers 9 bases. With V trimmed by 2 bases and J by 1 base, 2 bases remained unmatched. Germline CDR1 MDHEN, CDR2 SYDVKM. The CDR3 runs to 15 residues. The CDR3 region is CASSLPGQGNTEAFF. The CDR3 DNA sequence: TGTGCCAGCAGTTTACCGGGACAGGGGAACACTGAAGCTTTCTTT.

This clone has a single count. The rearrangement joins TRBV9 to TRBJ2-2; possibly TRBD1 for D (5 bases). This CDR3 spans 14 amino acids. The ends were cut back, 6 bases at V and 2 bases at J, with 11 bases in the middle. The germline V gene encodes CDR1 SGDLS and CDR2 YYNGEE. CDR3 residues: CASTRQSNTGELFF. CDR3 coding DNA: TGTGCCAGCACCAGACAGAGTAACACCGGGGAGCTGTTTTTT.

This clone was seen a few times. The chain is built from TRBV30 and TRBJ1-1; D possibly corresponds to TRBD1 (6 bases). Germline loops: CDR1 GTSNPN, CDR2 SVGIG (reference sequence). The CDR3 totals 12 residues. The germline V and J ends were trimmed by 5 bases and 2 bases, with 9 bases remaining between them. CDR3 sequence (DNA): TGTGCCTGGGAGGACAGAAACACTGAAGCTTTCTTT. Protein product: CAWEDRNTEAFF.

V and J are TRBV7-8 and TRBJ1-2, with D hard to call. V was cut by 1 base and J by 4 bases, with 10 bases left in between. CDR1 is SGHVS, CDR2 FQNEAQ, per germline. The CDR3 length is 14 residues. CDR3 sequence: CASSLEYPGYGYTF. CDR3 DNA sequence: TGTGCCAGCAGCTTAGAGTACCCGGGCTATGGCTACACCTTC.

V is TRBV9 and J is TRBJ1-3; no clear D. The germline V and J ends were trimmed by 3 bases and 3 bases, with 7 bases remaining between them. The CDR3 is made up of 13 amino acids. From germline, CDR1 is SGDLS and CDR2 YYNGEE. CDR3 sequence reads: CASSGTIGNTIYF. The CDR3 bases are TGTGCCAGCAGCGGCACTATTGGAAACACCATATATTTT.

This rearrangement joins TRBV6-2 or TRBV6-3 to TRBJ1-2, with D perhaps matching TRBD1 (5 bases). Trimming took off 6 bases at V and 5 bases at J, with 13 bases between the two ends. The CDR3 covers 13 residues. Germline CDR1 reads MNHEY; CDR2 reads SVGEGT. In nucleotides, the CDR3 is TGTGCCAGCAGCCTGGGGGGACGGTATGGCTACACCTTC. It encodes CASSLGGRYGYTF.

This clone was recorded a few times. This rearrangement joins TRBV4-3 to TRBJ1-1; D is unresolved. The CDR3 totals 13 residues. The V and J ends lost 0 bases and 1 base respectively, with 3 bases between them. CDR1 LGHNA and CDR2 YSLEER come from the germline V gene. CDR3 DNA: TGCGCCAGCAGCCAAGATCGGAACACTGAAGCTTTCTTT. Protein sequence: CASSQDRNTEAFF.